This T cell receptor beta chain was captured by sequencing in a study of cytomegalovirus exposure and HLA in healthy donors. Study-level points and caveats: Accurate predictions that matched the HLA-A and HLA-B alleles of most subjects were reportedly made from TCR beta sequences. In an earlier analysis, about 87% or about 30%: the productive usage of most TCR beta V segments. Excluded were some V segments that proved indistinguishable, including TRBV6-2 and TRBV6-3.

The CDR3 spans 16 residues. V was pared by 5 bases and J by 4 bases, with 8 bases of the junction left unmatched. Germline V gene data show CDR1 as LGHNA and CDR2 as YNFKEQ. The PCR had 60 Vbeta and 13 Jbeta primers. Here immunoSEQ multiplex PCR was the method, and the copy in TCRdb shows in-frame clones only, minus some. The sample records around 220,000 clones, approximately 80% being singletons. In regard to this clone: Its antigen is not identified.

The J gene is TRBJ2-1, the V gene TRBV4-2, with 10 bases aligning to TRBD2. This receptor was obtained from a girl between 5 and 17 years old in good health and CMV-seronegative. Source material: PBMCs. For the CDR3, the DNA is TGTGCCAGCAGCGAACCTCCTAGCGGGAGTTACAATGAGCAGTTCTTC. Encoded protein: CASSEPPSGSYNEQFF.